In this sample, the clone carrying this TCR beta chain turned up a few times. The antigen remains undetermined. Trimming cost V 3 bases and J 3 bases; bases outside gene matches: 5. The CDR3 loop spans 14 amino acids. Germline V gives CDR1 SGHRS, CDR2 YFSETQ. The data are from a study of post-analysis software for immune sequencing data. Study-level background: Disease courses included relapsing-remitting, secondary progressive and progressive-relapsing multiple sclerosis.

The library was made from cDNA and included unique molecular identifiers. A population of about 0.95 to 10 million T cells gave rise to around 480,000 cDNA molecules. TCRdb re-called the PCR reads through MiXCR, storing one row per CDR3 protein. The sample consists of approximately 730,000 distinct CDR3 sequences, roughly 29% of them appearing once. Findings and limits, study-wide: In patients, TRBV5-6, TRBV5-1 and TRBV20-1 belonged to roughly 5 TRBV segments found more frequently than in controls. Comparison with controls showed significantly lower normalized Chao1 diversity in multiple sclerosis patients. Under the F measure, samples that were prepared in one batch clustered strongly together.

V gene TRBV5-1 combines with J gene TRBJ1-1, with 7 bases fitting TRBD1. Sequencing was carried out using blood. This TCR came from a girl between 5 and 17 years old with multiple sclerosis. Here the CDR3 reads CASSSTGSDTEAFF. CDR3 bases: TGCGCCAGCAGCTCGACAGGGTCGGACACTGAAGCTTTCTTT.